Each of the 13 T cell receptor beta chains below was sequenced from the same sample in a study of cytomegalovirus exposure and HLA in healthy donors. The primer mix had 60 Vbeta and 13 Jbeta primers. TCRdb's table, derived via immunoSEQ multiplex PCR, lists solely in-frame clones and lacks some. In the table there are roughly 160,000 clones, roughly four fifths of which are singletons. Sample: PBMCs. These receptors all come from a female donor in good health and CMV-seronegative.

The chain has TRBV5-5 and TRBJ1-4; TRBD1 matches 7 bases. Germline trimming cut 3 bases from V and 3 bases from J; bases unmatched to any gene: 8. This CDR3 has 16 residues. Germline CDR1 SGHKS, CDR2 YYEKEE (reference sequence). The CDR3 sequence is CASSSRQGPSNEKLFF. In DNA, the CDR3 is TGTGCCAGCAGCTCCCGACAGGGCCCTTCTAATGAAAAACTGTTTTTT.

The chain carries TRBV21-1 and TRBJ1-6; the D call of TRBD1 is as the table states it, not checked on the DNA. TRBV21-1 is given as a pseudogene. This CDR3 has 16 amino acids. The CDR3, as DNA: TGTGCCAGCAGCAAAGCACCCAGGGTTAAGAATTCACCCCTCCACTTT. Translated, it gives CASSKAPRVKNSPLHF.

This clone showed up just a few times. The chain combines TRBV5-1 with TRBJ2-7; TRBD1 might be the D (6 bases). CDR3 length: 16 residues. Germline assignment: CDR1 SGHRS and CDR2 YFSETQ. Trimming took off 3 bases at V and 1 base at J, with 17 bases between the two ends. The CDR3: CASSWSRGSVSYEQYF. In DNA form, the CDR3 reads TGCGCCAGCAGCTGGTCAAGGGGGAGTGTTTCCTACGAGCAGTACTTC.

This chain links TRBV7-9 with TRBJ2-6; 8 bases align to TRBD1. Germline V gene data show CDR1 as SEHNR and CDR2 as FQNEAQ (reference sequence). The CDR3 runs 17 residues. The V gene end was trimmed by 11 bases and the J gene end by 4 bases; junction bases not matched to a gene: 16. The CDR3 DNA reads as TGTGCCGCTGAAGTGACCTCGACAGGGGTAGGGGCCAACGTCCTGACTTTC. Encoded protein: CAAEVTSTGVGANVLTF.

This rearrangement joins TRBV28 to TRBJ2-3; 9 bases are shared with TRBD2. The CDR3 spans 15 residues. CDR1 MDHEN and CDR2 SYDVKM come from the germline V gene. Trimming cost V 3 bases and J 6 bases; bases outside gene matches: 7. CDR3 loop: CASSLGGRASDTQYF. The CDR3, as DNA: TGTGCCAGCAGTTTGGGCGGGAGGGCCTCCGATACGCAGTATTTT.

V usage is TRBV28 and J usage is TRBJ1-5, with D possibly matching TRBD1 (5 bases). CDR1 is MDHEN and CDR2 is SYDVKM in the germline V gene. This CDR3 is 15 amino acids long. Trimming left V 3 bases short and J 4 bases short, with 13 bases between. This CDR3 is CASSFRGFGNQPQHF. The CDR3 nucleotides read TGTGCCAGCAGTTTCCGGGGGTTTGGGAATCAGCCCCAGCATTTT.

The V gene is TRBV20-1, the J gene TRBJ1-2, with a weak D call TRBD1 (5 bases). The CDR3 is 11 amino acids. The V end lost 6 bases, the J end lost 8 bases, and 13 bases lay between the germline ends. In germline, CDR1 is DFQATT, CDR2 SNEGSKA (reference sequence). In DNA, the CDR3 is TGCAGTGCCTGGGGGGGTTTAGGCTACACCTTC. Translated: CSAWGGLGYTF.

The V gene is TRBV7-8, the J gene TRBJ1-5; unclear D gene. Trimming pared 5 bases from V and 6 bases from J, leaving 17 bases between. CDR1 SGHVS and CDR2 FQNEAQ come from the germline V gene. The CDR3 runs to 15 residues. DNA of the CDR3: TGTGCCAGCAGCGCCTCGGGGTCACGGGGTCAGCCCCAGCATTTT. This codes for CASSASGSRGQPQHF.

The chain uses TRBV9 and TRBJ2-1; TRBD2 aligns across 10 bases. In germline, CDR1 is SGDLS, CDR2 YYNGEE. Germline trimming cut 0 bases from V and 3 bases from J; bases unmatched to any gene: 9. The CDR3 totals 18 residues. This chain's CDR3 is CASSVVDSGGSLYNEQFF. DNA of the CDR3: TGTGCCAGCAGCGTAGTGGATAGCGGGGGGTCTCTCTACAATGAGCAGTTCTTC. Full variable domain (remainder filled in from reference TRBV9 and TRBJ2-1): DSGVTQTPKHLITATGQRVTLRCSPRSGDLSVYWYQQSLDQGLQFLIQYYNGEERAKGNILERFSAQQFPDLHSELNLSSLELGDSALYFCASSVVDSGGSLYNEQFFGPGTRLTVL.

The chain combines TRBV6-1 with TRBJ2-5; weak D call: TRBD2 (6 bases). The ends were cut back, 4 bases at V and 1 base at J, with 13 bases in the middle. The CDR3 spans 15 residues. The germline gives CDR1 MNHNS, CDR2 SASEGT. In nucleotides, the CDR3 is TGTGCCAGCAGTGGCCTTGTGGGAGGCCAAGAGACCCAGTACTTC. This translates into CASSGLVGGQETQYF.

The chain carries TRBV10-1 and TRBJ2-2; D is possibly TRBD1 (6 bases). CDR3 length equals 16 residues. Germline CDR1 and CDR2: WNHNN and SYGVQD (reference sequence). V was pared by 4 bases and J by 3 bases, with 15 bases between. The CDR3 here is CASSGKQGWDTGELFF. In DNA, the CDR3 is TGCGCCAGCAGTGGTAAACAGGGATGGGACACCGGGGAGCTGTTTTTT.

The chain uses TRBV4-2 and TRBJ2-1; D possibly corresponds to TRBD2 (6 bases). Trimming cost V 4 bases and J 13 bases, with 17 bases left between them. This CDR3 is built from 13 residues. In germline, CDR1 is LGHNA, CDR2 YNFKEQ. The CDR3 bases are TGTGCCAGCAGCCCTGAGGGGACTCCCTCCCAGTTCTTC. Amino acids: CASSPEGTPSQFF.

This chain links TRBV4-1 with TRBJ1-2; TRBD1 aligns across 9 bases. This CDR3 is built from 13 residues. CDR1 and CDR2 from the germline V gene are MGHRA and YSYEKL. V dropped 4 bases and J dropped 7; count of bases not matched to a gene: 4. In nucleotides, the CDR3 is TGCGCCAGCAGCCCGGACAGGGGTGGTGGCTACACCTTC. It specifies CASSPDRGGGYTF.